The entry below gives a single T cell receptor beta chain sequence along with its context. The sample holds one count of this clone. Its antigen remains undetermined. Qualities for individual bases were not recorded, and no much larger clone is one base off. The data stem from a study of OX40 agonist ivuxolimab in advanced cancers. A note on the overall study: Ivuxolimab was an agonistic, fully human IgG2 monoclonal antibody directed against OX40 (CD134), a costimulatory receptor. Intravenous ivuxolimab was administered to patients every 2 weeks at six dose levels: 0.01, 0.1, 0.3, 1.5, 3 and 10 mg/kg. Of the approximately 53 patients in dose escalation, some 19 had hepatocellular carcinoma, around 15 had melanoma, 9 had renal cell carcinoma and 9 had head and neck cancer. A male proportion of about 79% and a mean age of around 60 years, ranging from roughly 20 to 80, were recorded for the dose-escalation cohort. Prior anti-PD-1, anti-PD-L1 or anti-CTLA-4 therapy was permitted, and approximately 39% of dose-escalation patients had received checkpoint inhibitors. Three dose-escalation patients achieved partial responses, one with hepatocellular carcinoma and two with cutaneous melanoma. Peripheral TCRbeta sequencing was intended to test whether TCR sequence diversity was altered and clonal T-cell expansion was caused by ivuxolimab. The paper covers the monotherapy dose-escalation part of the phase I ivuxolimab trial, which included N of about 50 patients.

To sequence the TCRbeta CDR3 region, genomic DNA was isolated from the sorted cells. The immunoSEQ Assay was used for sequencing of TCRbeta CDR3 regions. This immuneACCESS table, as held by TCRdb, lists in-frame sequences with V and J called but not all clones. Of the missing ones, under half trace to an unresolved V gene in checked studies; the others have no known cause. The sample records tens of thousands of clones, around 91% of which are singletons. In total, the top ten clones hold about 1.7% of the sample. Broader findings and caveats from the paper: The antigen specificity of the peripheral T cells that underwent clonal expansion was not determined. After ivuxolimab, CD8+ T cells had more expanded clones than CD4+ T cells on average. Clonal expansion of both CD4+ and CD8+ blood T cells was observed from baseline to week 6 at doses 0.1 to 3.0 mg/kg. Low levels of normalized T-cell clonal expansion were also seen in some patients who did not respond. In the 0.1-3.0 mg/kg groups, partial responders had among the lowest normalized peripheral clonal expansion, particularly in CD8+ T cells.

A distance of 11 bases separates the germline ends of V and J, which lose 0 bases and 11 bases respectively. The CDR3 goes from the cysteine to the phenylalanine over 12 residues. Only the CDR3 part of the read is kept: 36 bases, read in frame from the first base. CDR1 and CDR2, per the germline V gene, are SGHDT and YYEEEE. Patients with a history of autoimmune disease or receiving systemic immunosuppression were excluded from the trial. Peripheral blood for TCR sequencing was collected from all dose cohorts at baseline, on cycle 4 day 1, and on cycle 7 day 1. Samples were obtained from an open-label, multicenter, first-in-human phase I dose-escalation trial of ivuxolimab. Adults with locally advanced or metastatic melanoma, renal cell, hepatocellular, or head and neck squamous cell carcinoma were enrolled in the trial. CD4+ and CD8+ T cells were sorted separately from peripheral blood before TCR sequencing.

This TCR was recovered from an adult with an advanced solid tumor such as melanoma, head and neck, liver or kidney cancer. Here the sequenced sample was CD4+ or CD8+ T cells sorted from blood, taken in a trial of the OX40 agonist ivuxolimab. The rearranged segments are TRBV5-6 and TRBJ1-1; a confident D gene designation cannot be given. The CDR3 region: CASSLAGLGAFF. The nucleotide sequence reads as follows: TGTGCCAGCAGCTTGGCCGGCTTAGGCGCTTTCTTT.